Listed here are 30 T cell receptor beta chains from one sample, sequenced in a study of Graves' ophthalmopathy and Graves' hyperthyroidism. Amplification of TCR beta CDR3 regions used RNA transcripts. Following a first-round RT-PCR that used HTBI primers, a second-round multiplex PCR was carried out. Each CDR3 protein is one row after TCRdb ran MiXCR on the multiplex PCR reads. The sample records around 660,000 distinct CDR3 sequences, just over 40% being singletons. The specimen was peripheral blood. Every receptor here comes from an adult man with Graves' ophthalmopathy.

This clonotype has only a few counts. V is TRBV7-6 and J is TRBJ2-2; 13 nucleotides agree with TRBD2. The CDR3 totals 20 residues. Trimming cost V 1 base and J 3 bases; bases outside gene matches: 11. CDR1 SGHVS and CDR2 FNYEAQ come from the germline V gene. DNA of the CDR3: TGTGCCAGCAGCTTAGATACAGGCCCTGGACTAGCGGGGGACACCGGGGAGCTGTTTTTT. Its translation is CASSLDTGPGLAGDTGELFF.

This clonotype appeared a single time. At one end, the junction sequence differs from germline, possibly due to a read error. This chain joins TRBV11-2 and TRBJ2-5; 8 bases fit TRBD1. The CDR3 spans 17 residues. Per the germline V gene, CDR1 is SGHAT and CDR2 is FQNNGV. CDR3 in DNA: TGCGCCAGCAGCCAAGACAGGGGCGGGGATATGAGAGAGACCCAGTACTTC. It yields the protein CASSQDRGGDMRETQYF.

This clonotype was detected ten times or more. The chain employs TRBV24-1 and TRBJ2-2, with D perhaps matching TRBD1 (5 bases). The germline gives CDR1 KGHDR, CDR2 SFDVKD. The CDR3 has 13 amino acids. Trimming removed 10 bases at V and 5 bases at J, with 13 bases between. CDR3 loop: CATEQGLTGELFF. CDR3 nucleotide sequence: TGTGCCACGGAGCAGGGCTTAACCGGGGAGCTGTTTTTT.

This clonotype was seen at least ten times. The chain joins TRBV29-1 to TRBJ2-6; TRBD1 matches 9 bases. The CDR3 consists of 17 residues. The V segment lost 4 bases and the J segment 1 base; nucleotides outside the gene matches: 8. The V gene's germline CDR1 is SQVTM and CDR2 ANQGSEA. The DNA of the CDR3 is TGCAGCGTTGCCACAGGGGGCGCAAAGTCTGGGGCCAACGTCCTGACTTTC. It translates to CSVATGGAKSGANVLTF.

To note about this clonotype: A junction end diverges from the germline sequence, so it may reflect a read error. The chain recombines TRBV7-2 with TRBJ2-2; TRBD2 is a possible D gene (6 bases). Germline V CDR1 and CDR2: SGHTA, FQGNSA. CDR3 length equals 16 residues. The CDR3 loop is CASKLGGTLNAGELFF. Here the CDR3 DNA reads TGTGCCAGCAAATTGGGGGGAACTCTGAACGCCGGGGAGCTGTTTTTT.

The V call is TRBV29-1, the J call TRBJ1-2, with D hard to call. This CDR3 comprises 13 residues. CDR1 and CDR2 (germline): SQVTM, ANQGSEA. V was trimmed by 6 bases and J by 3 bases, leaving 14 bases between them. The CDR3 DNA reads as TGCAGCGTCCGCACCGGAATCGACTATGGCTACACCTTC. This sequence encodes CSVRTGIDYGYTF.

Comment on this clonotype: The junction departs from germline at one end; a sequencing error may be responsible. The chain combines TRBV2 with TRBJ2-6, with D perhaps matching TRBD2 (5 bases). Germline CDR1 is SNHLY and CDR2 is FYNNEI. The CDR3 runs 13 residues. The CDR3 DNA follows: TGTGCCAGCAGGCAGGCGGGTGCCAACGTCCCGACTTTC. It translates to CASRQAGANVPTF.

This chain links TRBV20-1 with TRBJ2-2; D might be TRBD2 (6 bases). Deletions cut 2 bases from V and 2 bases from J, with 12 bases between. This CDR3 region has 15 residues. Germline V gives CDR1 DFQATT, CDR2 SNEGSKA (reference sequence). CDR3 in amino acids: CSARIGGRNTGELFF. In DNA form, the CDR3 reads TGCAGTGCTAGAATCGGAGGGCGAAACACCGGGGAGCTGTTTTTT.

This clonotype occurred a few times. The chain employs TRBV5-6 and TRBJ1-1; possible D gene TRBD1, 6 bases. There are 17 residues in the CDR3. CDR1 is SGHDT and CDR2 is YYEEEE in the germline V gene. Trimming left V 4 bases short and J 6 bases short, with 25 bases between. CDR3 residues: CASSNIARGGRMPEAFF. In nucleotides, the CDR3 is TGTGCCAGCAGCAATATTGCTAGGGGGGGACGGATGCCTGAAGCTTTCTTT. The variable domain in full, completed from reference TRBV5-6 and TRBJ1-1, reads DAGVTQSPTHLIKTRGQQVTLRCSPKSGHDTVSWYQQALGQGPQFIFQYYEEEERQRGNFPDRFSGHQFPNYSSELNVNALLLGDSALYLCASSNIARGGRMPEAFFGQGTRLTVV.

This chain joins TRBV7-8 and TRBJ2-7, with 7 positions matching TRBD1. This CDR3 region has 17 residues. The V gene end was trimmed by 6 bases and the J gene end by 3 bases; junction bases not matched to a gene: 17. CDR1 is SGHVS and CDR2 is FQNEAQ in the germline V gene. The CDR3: CASSELVAGNRGYEQYF. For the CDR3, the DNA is TGTGCCAGCAGTGAGCTTGTGGCTGGAAACAGGGGCTACGAGCAGTACTTC.

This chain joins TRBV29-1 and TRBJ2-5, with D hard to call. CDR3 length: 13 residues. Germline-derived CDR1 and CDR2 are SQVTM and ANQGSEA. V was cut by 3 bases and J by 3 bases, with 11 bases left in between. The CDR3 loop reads CSVDRQVEETQYF. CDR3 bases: TGCAGCGTTGATCGGCAGGTCGAAGAGACCCAGTACTTC.

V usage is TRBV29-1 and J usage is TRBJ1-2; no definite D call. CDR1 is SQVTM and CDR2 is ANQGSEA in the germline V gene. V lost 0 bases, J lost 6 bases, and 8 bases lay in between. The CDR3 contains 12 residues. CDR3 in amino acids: CSVEDLRDGYTF. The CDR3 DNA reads TGCAGCGTTGAAGATCTCCGGGATGGCTACACCTTC.

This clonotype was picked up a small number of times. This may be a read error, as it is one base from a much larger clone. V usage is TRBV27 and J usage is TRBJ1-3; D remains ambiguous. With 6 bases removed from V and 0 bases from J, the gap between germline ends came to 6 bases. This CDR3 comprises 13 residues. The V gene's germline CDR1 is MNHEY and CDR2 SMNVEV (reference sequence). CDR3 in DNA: TGTGCCAGCAGGCAGTTCTCTGGAAACACCATATATTTT. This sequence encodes CASRQFSGNTIYF.

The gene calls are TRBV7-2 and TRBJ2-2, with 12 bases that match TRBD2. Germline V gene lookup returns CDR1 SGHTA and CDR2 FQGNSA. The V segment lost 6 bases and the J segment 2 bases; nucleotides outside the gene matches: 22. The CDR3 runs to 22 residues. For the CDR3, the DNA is TGTGCCAGCAGAAAAGGGCCGGGGGCGGCTAGCGGGAGGGCCGCCAACACCGGGGAGCTGTTTTTT. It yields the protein CASRKGPGAASGRAANTGELFF.

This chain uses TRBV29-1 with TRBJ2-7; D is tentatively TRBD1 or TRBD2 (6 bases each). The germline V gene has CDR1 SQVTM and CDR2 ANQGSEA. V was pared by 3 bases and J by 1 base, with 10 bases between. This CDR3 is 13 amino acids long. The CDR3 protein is CSVDTGASYEQYF. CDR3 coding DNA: TGCAGCGTTGATACGGGGGCGTCCTACGAGCAGTACTTC.

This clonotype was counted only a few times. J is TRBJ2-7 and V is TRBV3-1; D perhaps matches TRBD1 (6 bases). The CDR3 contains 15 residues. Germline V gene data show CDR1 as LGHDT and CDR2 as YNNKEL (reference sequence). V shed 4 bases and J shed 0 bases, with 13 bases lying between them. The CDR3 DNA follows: TGTGCCAGCAGCCCGCCCGGGACACCCTCCTACGAGCAGTACTTC. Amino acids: CASSPPGTPSYEQYF.

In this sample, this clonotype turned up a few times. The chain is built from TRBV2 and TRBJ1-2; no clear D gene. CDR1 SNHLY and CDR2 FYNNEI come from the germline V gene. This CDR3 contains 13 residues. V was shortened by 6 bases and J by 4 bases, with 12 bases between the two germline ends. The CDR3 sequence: CASSLRRVYGYTF. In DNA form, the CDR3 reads TGTGCCAGCAGCTTGCGGAGGGTCTATGGCTACACCTTC.

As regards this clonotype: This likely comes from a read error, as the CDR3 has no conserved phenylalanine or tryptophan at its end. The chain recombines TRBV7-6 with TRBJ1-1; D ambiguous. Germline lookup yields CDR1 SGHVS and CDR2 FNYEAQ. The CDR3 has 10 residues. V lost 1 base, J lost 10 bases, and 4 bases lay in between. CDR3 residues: CASSLVGAFL. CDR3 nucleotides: TGTGCCAGCAGCTTAGTTGGAGCTTTCCTT.

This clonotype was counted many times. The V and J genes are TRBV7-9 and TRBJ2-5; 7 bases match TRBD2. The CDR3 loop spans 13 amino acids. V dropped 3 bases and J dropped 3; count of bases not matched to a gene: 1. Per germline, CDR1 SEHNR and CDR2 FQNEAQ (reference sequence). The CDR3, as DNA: TGTGCCAGCAGCTTCAGCGGGAAAGAGACCCAGTACTTC. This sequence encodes CASSFSGKETQYF. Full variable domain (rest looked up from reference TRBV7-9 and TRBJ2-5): DTGVSQNPRHKITKRGQNVTFRCDPISEHNRLYWYRQTLGQGPEFLTYFQNEAQLEKSRLLSDRFSAERPKGSFSTLEIQRTEQGDSAMYLCASSFSGKETQYFGPGTRLLVL.

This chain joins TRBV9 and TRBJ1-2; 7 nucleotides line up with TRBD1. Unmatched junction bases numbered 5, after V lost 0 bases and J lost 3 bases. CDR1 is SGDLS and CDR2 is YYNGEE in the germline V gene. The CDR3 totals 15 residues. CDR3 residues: CASSVDVTGHYGYTF. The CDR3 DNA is TGTGCCAGCAGCGTAGATGTGACAGGGCACTATGGCTACACCTTC.

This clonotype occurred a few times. Written as DNA, the CDR3 is TGCGCCAGCAGGTCGAGACAGAACTACGAGCAGTACTTC. It codes for CASRSRQNYEQYF. The chain joins TRBV5-1 to TRBJ2-7; D may be TRBD1 (5 bases). Looked up from germline, CDR1 is SGHRS and CDR2 is YFSETQ. The CDR3 is made up of 13 amino acids. Trimming removed 5 bases from V and 3 bases from J, with 12 bases in between. The whole variable domain, remainder taken from reference TRBV5-1 and TRBJ2-7, is KAGVTQTPRYLIKTRGQQVTLSCSPISGHRSVSWYQQTPGQGLQFLFEYFSETQRNKGNFPGRFSGRQFSNSRSEMNVSTLELGDSALYLCASRSRQNYEQYFGPGTRLTVT.

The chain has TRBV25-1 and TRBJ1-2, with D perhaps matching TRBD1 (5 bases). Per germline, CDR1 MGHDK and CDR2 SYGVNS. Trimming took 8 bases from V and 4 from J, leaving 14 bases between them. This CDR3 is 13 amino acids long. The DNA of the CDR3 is TGTGCCAGCTTAGAGGGGCGCACCTATGGCTACACCTTC. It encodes CASLEGRTYGYTF.

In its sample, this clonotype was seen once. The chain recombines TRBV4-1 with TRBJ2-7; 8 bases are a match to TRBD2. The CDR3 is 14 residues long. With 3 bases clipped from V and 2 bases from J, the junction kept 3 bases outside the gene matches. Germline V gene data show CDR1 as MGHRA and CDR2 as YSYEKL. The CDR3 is CASSQGLGPYEQYF. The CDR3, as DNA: TGCGCCAGCAGCCAGGGACTAGGGCCCTACGAGCAGTACTTC.

DNA of the CDR3: TGTGCCATCAGTGAGTCGCAGGTGGGGAAAGAGACCCAGTACTTC. Residues: CAISESQVGKETQYF. The gene calls are TRBV10-3 and TRBJ2-5, with D uncertain. This CDR3 region has 15 residues. Germline-derived CDR1 and CDR2 are ENHRY and SYGVKD. Deletions cut 0 bases from V and 3 bases from J, with 11 bases between.

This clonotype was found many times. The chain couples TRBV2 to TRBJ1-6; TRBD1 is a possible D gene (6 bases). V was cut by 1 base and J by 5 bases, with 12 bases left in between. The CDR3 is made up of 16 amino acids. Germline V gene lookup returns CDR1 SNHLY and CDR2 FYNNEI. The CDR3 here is CASSEDQGLNNSPLHF. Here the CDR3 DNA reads TGTGCCAGCAGTGAAGATCAGGGGCTAAATAATTCACCCCTCCACTTT.

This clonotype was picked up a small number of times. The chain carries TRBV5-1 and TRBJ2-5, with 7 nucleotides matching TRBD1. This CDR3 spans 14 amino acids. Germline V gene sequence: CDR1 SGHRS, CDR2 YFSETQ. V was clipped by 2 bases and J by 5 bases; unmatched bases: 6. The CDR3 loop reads CASSLDRVGETQYF. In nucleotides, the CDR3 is TGCGCCAGCAGCTTAGACAGGGTTGGTGAGACCCAGTACTTC.

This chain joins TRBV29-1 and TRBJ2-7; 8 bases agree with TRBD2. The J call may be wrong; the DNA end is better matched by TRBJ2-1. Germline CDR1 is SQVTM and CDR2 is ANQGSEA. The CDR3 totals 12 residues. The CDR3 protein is CSGGTSGNEQFF. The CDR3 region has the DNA TGCAGCGGCGGGACTAGTGGCAATGAGCAGTTCTTC.

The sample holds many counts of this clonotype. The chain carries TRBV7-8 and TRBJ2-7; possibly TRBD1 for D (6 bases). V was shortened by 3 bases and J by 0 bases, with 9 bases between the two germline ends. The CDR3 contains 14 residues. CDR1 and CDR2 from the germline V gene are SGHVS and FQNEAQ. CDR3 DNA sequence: TGTGCCAGCAGCTTCGGGACACACTCCTACGAGCAGTACTTC. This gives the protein CASSFGTHSYEQYF.

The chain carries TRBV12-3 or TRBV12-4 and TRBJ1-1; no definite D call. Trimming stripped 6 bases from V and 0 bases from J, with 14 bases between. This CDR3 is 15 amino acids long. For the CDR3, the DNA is TGTGCCAGCAGCCGGTATACGGGAATGAACACTGAAGCTTTCTTT. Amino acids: CASSRYTGMNTEAFF.

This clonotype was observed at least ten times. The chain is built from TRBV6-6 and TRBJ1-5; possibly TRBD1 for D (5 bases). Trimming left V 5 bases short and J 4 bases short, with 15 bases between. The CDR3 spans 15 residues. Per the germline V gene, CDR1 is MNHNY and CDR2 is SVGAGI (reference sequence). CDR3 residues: CASSLSWQGNQPQHF. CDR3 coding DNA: TGTGCCAGCAGTCTAAGCTGGCAGGGTAATCAGCCCCAGCATTTT.